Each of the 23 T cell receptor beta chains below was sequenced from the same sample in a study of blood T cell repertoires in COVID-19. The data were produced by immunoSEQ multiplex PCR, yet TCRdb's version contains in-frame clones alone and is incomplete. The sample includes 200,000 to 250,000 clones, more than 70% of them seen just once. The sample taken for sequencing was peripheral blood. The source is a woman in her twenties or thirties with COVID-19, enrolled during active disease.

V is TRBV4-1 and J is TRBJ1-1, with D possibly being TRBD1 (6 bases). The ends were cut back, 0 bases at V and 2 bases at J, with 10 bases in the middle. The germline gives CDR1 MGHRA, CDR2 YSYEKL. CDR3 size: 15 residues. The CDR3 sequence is CASSQDRTANTEAFF. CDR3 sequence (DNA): TGCGCCAGCAGCCAAGACAGGACAGCCAACACTGAAGCTTTCTTT.

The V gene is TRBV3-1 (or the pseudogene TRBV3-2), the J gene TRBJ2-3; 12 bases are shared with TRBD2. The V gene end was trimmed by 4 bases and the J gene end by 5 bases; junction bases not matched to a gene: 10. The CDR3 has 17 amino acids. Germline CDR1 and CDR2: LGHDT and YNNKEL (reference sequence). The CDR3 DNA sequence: TGTGCCAGCAGCCTCGGACGCCAGGGACTAGCGGGAGATACGCAGTATTTT. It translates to CASSLGRQGLAGDTQYF.

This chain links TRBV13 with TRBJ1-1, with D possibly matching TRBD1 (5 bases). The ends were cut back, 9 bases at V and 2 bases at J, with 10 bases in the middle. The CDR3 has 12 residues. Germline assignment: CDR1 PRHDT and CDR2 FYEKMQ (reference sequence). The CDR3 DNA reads TGTGCCAGTGGAACAGGCAACACTGAAGCTTTCTTT. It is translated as CASGTGNTEAFF.

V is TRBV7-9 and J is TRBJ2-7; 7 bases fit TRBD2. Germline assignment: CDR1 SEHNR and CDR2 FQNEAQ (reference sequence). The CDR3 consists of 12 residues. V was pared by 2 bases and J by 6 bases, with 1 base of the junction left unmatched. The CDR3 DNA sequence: TGTGCCAGCAGCTTACCTAGCGGCGAGCAGTACTTC. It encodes CASSLPSGEQYF.

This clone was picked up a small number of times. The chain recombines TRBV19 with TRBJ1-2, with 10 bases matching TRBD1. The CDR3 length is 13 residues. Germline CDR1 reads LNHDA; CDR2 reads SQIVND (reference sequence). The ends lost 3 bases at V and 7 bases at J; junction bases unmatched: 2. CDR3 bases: TGTGCCAGTAGTATCGACAGGGGGCCTGGCTACACCTTC. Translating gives CASSIDRGPGYTF.

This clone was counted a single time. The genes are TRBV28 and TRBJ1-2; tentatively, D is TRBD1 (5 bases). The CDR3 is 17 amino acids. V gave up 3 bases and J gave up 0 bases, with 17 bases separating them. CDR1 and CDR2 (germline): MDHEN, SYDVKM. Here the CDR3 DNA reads TGTGCCAGCAGTTTCCCCTCTGGCGGGGGACCTAACTATGGCTACACCTTC. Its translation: CASSFPSGGGPNYGYTF.

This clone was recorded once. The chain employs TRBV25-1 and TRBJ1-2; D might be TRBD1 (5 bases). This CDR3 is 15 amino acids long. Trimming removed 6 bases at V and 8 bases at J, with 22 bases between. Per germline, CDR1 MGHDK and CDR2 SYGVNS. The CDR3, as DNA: TGTGCCAGCAGCTCCAACGGTGGAGGGGTTGGCGGCTACACCTTC. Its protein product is CASSSNGGGVGGYTF.

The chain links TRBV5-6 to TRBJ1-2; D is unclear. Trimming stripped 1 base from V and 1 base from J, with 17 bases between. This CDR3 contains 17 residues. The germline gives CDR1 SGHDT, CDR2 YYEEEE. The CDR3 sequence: CASSLRKFGDFNYGYTF. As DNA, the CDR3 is TGTGCCAGCAGCTTGAGGAAGTTTGGAGATTTTAACTATGGCTACACCTTC.

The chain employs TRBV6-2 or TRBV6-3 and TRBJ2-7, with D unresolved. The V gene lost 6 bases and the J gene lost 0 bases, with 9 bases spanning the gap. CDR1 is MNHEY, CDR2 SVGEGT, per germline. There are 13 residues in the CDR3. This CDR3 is CASSPASSYEQYV. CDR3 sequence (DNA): TGTGCCAGCAGCCCGGCTAGCTCCTACGAGCAGTACGTC.

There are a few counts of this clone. The CDR3 is CASSEFGLQGMNTEAFF. CDR3 sequence (DNA): TGTGCCAGCAGTGAGTTTGGTTTGCAGGGGATGAACACTGAAGCTTTCTTT. The rearrangement uses TRBV2 and TRBJ1-1, with a tentative D call TRBD1 (6 bases). The CDR3 is 17 amino acids. Germline V lookup: CDR1 SNHLY, CDR2 FYNNEI. The V and J ends lost 3 bases and 0 bases respectively, with 17 bases between them.

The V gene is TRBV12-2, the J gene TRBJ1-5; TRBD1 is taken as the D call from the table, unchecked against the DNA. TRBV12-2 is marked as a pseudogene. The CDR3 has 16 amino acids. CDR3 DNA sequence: TGTGCAAGTCGCTCCCCCGGGACAGAAGCATCTCAGCCCCAGCATTTT. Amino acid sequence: CASRSPGTEASQPQHF.

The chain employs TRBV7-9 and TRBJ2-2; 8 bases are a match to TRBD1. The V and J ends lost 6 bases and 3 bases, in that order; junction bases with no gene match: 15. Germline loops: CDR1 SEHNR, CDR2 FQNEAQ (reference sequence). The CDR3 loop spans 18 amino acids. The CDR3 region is CASRSSQVAGGYTGELFF. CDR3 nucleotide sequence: TGTGCCAGCAGATCCAGCCAAGTAGCAGGGGGCTACACCGGGGAGCTGTTTTTT. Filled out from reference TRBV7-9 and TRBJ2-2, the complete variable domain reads DTGVSQNPRHKITKRGQNVTFRCDPISEHNRLYWYRQTLGQGPEFLTYFQNEAQLEKSRLLSDRFSAERPKGSFSTLEIQRTEQGDSAMYLCASRSSQVAGGYTGELFFGEGSRLTVL.

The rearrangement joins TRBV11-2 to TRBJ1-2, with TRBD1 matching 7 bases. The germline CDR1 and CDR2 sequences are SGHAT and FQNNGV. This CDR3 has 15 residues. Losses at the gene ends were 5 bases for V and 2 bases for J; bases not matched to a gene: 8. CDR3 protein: CASSAMRDSNYGYTF. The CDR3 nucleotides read TGTGCCAGCAGCGCCATGAGGGACAGCAACTATGGCTACACCTTC.

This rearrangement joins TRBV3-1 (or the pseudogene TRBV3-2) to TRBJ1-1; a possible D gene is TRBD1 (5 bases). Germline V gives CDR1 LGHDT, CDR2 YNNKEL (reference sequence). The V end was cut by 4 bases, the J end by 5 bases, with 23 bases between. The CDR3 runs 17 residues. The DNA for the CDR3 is TGTGCCAGCAGCCCACCACGGGGATGGGGGGGGAGGACTGAAGCTTTCTTT. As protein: CASSPPRGWGGRTEAFF.

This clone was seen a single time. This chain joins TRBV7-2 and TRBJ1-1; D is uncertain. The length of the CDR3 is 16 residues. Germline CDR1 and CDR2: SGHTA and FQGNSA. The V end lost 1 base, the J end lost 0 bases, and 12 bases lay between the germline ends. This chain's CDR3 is CASSLGHVLLNTEAFF. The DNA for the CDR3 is TGTGCCAGCAGCTTAGGACACGTCCTTTTGAACACTGAAGCTTTCTTT.

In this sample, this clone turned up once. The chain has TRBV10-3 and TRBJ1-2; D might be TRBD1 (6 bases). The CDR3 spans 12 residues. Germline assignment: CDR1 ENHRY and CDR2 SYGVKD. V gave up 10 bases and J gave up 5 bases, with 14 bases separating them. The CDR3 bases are TGTGCCACCACAGGGAGGGGATATGGCTACACCTTC. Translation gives CATTGRGYGYTF.

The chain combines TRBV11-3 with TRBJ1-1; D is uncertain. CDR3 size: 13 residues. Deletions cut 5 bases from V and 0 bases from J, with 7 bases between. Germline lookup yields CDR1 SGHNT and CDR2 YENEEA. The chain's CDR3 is CASSTTVNTEAFF. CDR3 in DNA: TGTGCCAGCAGCACAACAGTGAACACTGAAGCTTTCTTT. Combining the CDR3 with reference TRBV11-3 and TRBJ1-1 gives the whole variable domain EAGVVQSPRYKIIEKKQPVAFWCNPISGHNTLYWYLQNLGQGPELLIRYENEEAVDDSQLPKDRFSAERLKGVDSTLKIQPAELGDSAVYLCASSTTVNTEAFFGQGTRLTVV.

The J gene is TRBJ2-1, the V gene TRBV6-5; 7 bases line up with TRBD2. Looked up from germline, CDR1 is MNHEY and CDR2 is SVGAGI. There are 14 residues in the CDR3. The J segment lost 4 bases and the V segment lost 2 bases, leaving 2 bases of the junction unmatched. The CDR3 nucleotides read TGTGCCAGCAGTTACCGAGCGGGGTACAATGAGCAGTTCTTC. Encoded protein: CASSYRAGYNEQFF.

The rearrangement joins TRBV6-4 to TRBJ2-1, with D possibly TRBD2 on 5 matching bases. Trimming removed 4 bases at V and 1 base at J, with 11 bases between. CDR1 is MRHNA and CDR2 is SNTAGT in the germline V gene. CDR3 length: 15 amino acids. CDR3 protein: CASSAELESYNEQFF. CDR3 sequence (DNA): TGTGCCAGCAGTGCTGAACTAGAATCCTACAATGAGCAGTTCTTC.

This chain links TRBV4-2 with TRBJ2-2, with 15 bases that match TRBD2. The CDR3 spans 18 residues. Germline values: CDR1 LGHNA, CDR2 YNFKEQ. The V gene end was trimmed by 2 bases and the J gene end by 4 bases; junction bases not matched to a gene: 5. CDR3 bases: TGTGCCAGCAGCCAACCCGGGACTAGCGGGAGGATCACCGGGGAGCTGTTTTTT. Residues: CASSQPGTSGRITGELFF.

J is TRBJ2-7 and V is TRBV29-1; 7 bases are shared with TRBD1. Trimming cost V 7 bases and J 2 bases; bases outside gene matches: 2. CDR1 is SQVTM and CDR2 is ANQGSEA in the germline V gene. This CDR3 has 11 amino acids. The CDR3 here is CSGGTAYEQYF. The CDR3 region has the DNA TGCAGCGGGGGGACAGCCTACGAGCAGTACTTC.

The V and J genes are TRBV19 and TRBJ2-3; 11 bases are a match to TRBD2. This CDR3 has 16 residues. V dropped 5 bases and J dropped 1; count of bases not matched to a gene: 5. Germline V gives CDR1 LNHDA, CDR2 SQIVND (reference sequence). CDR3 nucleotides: TGTGCCAGTAGTTTGGGACTAGCGGACGGCACAGATACGCAGTATTTT. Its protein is CASSLGLADGTDTQYF.

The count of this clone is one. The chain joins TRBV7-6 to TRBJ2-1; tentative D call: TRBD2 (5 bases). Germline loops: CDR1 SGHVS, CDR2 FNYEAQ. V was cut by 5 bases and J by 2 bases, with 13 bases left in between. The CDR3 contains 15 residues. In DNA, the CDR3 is TGTGCCAGCAGCCCCCCACTAGGACCCTACAATGAGCAGTTCTTC. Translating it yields CASSPPLGPYNEQFF.